A selection of T cell receptor beta chains follows, all from one sample in a study of human T cells and chemical hapten exposure. TCRdb re-called the 5' RACE reads through MiXCR, storing one row per CDR3 protein. The repertoire holds about 140,000 distinct CDR3 sequences, approximately 4% seen once, with over 1.2% in the top ten. These receptors all come from a female donor in good health. CDR3s include the opening cysteine and the closing phenylalanine or tryptophan. The order of the fields is clone size, V gene, D gene, J gene, CDR3 protein, CDR3 DNA. A D gene is named only where the DNA matches it firmly. Size is omitted from some rows. Given values are once, few, many or a class for expanded clones.

many	TRBV27	TRBD1	TRBJ2-7	CAPRPAGTGDFSSYEQYF	TGTGCCCCAAGGCCCGCCGGGACAGGGGACTTTAGCTCCTACGAGCAGTACTTC
many	TRBV6-5	TRBD1	TRBJ2-2	CASYWDSLNLNTGELFF	TGTGCCAGCTATTGGGACAGCCTCAATTTGAACACCGGGGAGCTGTTTTTT
many	TRBV23-1	TRBD2	TRBJ2-3	CASSLASGETDTQYF	TGCGCCAGCAGTCTGGCTAGCGGGGAAACAGATACGCAGTATTTT
many	TRBV6-2/TRBV6-3	.	TRBJ2-5	CASSYMTSYETQYF	TGTGCCAGCAGTTACATGACTAGTTACGAGACCCAGTACTTC
many	TRBV6-2/TRBV6-3	.	TRBJ1-1	CASRTWRDMNTEAFF	TGTGCCAGCAGAACCTGGAGGGACATGAACACTGAAGCTTTCTTT
few	TRBV28	TRBD1	TRBJ2-6	CASSLLQGVGANVLTF	TGTGCCAGCAGTTTATTACAGGGGGTAGGGGCCAACGTCCTGACTTTC
many	TRBV12-3/TRBV12-4	TRBD2	TRBJ2-7	CASRPPRAGGPGEQYF	TGTGCCAGCAGGCCCCCCCGGGCGGGGGGGCCCGGCGAGCAGTACTTC
many	TRBV6-1	TRBD2	TRBJ2-3	CASSELTSGNTDTQYF	TGTGCCAGCAGTGAACTGACTAGCGGGAACACAGATACGCAGTATTTT
few	TRBV2	.	TRBJ2-5	CASSGTRQETQYF	TGTGCCAGCAGCGGGACCCGCCAAGAGACCCAGTACTTC
many	TRBV11-3	.	TRBJ1-5	CAGPLCSMDQPQHF	TGTGCCGGACCCTTGTGTTCTATGGATCAGCCCCAGCATTTT
few	TRBV9	TRBD1	TRBJ1-3	CASSATGGYTIYF	TGTGCCAGCAGTGCAACAGGGGGGTACACCATATATTTT
many	TRBV2	TRBD1	TRBJ1-5	CASSEPAAGGIILNQPQHF	TGTGCCAGCAGTGAACCGGCGGCAGGGGGCATAATCCTCAATCAGCCCCAGCATTTT
many	TRBV7-9	.	TRBJ2-1	CASSLVGRSSYNEQFF	TGTGCCAGCAGCTTAGTTGGGCGGAGCTCCTACAATGAGCAGTTCTTC
many	TRBV6-2/TRBV6-3	.	TRBJ1-2	CASSYSTTAPYGYTF	TGTGCCAGCAGTTACTCGACTACGGCCCCCTATGGCTACACCTTC
few	TRBV19	.	TRBJ2-4	CASSLQRLAKNIQYF	TGTGCCAGTAGCCTACAGCGACTAGCCAAAAACATTCAGTACTTC
many	TRBV6-6	TRBD2	TRBJ2-4	CASSYSSGGFKNIQYF	TGTGCCAGCAGTTACTCAAGCGGGGGTTTCAAAAACATTCAGTACTTC
many	TRBV29-1	.	TRBJ2-5	CSVEKGLRETQYF	TGCAGCGTTGAAAAAGGGTTACGAGAGACCCAGTACTTC
.	TRBV2	TRBD1	TRBJ1-2	CASSDGAGGYGYTF	TGTGCCAGCAGTGATGGGGCAGGGGGCTACGGCTACACCTTC
many	TRBV7-8	.	TRBJ2-2	CASSLDPRGTGELFF	TGTGCCAGCAGCTTAGATCCCAGGGGAACCGGGGAGCTGTTTTTT
many	TRBV20-1	TRBD1	TRBJ2-7	CSARDARGPSSYEQYF	TGCAGTGCTAGAGACGCCAGGGGGCCGAGCTCCTACGAGCAGTACTTC
many	TRBV13	TRBD2	TRBJ2-3	CASSSGLAGAPDTQYF	TGTGCCAGCAGCTCGGGACTAGCGGGGGCGCCGGATACGCAGTATTTT
.	TRBV12-3/TRBV12-4	TRBD2	TRBJ2-3	CASSLGSSGYTDTQYF	TGTGCCAGCAGTTTAGGGTCTAGCGGATACACAGATACGCAGTATTTT
many	TRBV10-3	TRBD1	TRBJ2-3	CATRDRGADTQYF	TGTGCCACGAGAGACAGGGGTGCGGATACGCAGTATTTT
many	TRBV3-1	.	TRBJ2-2	CASSRTFRINTGELFF	TGTGCCAGCAGTAGAACTTTCCGTATTAACACCGGGGAGCTGTTTTTT
many	TRBV6-1	.	TRBJ1-3	CASNAGLYGNTIYF	TGTGCCAGCAACGCAGGGTTATATGGAAACACCATATATTTT
few	TRBV28	.	TRBJ2-2	CASSFSWGNTGELFF	TGTGCCAGCAGTTTCTCGTGGGGAAACACCGGGGAGCTGTTTTTT
many	TRBV6-2/TRBV6-3	TRBD2	TRBJ2-3	CASSYLLPSGGGRSTDTQYF	TGTGCCAGCAGTTACCTCCTCCCTAGCGGGGGAGGGAGAAGCACAGATACGCAGTATTTT
many	TRBV7-2	TRBD2	TRBJ2-1	CASSLSGGAYEQFF	TGTGCCAGCAGCCTTAGCGGGGGGGCCTATGAGCAGTTCTTC
many	TRBV6-6	.	TRBJ1-5	CASRDGQFDQPQHF	TGTGCCAGCAGGGACGGACAGTTCGATCAGCCCCAGCATTTT
many	TRBV10-2	.	TRBJ2-7	CASSANRDEQYF	TGCGCCAGCAGTGCCAACAGGGACGAGCAGTACTTC
many	TRBV11-1	.	TRBJ2-1	CASSLALKNEQFF	TGTGCCAGCAGCTTAGCGCTGAAAAATGAGCAGTTCTTC
many	TRBV11-1	.	TRBJ2-5	CASTNGPDGWGTQYF	TGTGCCAGCACCAACGGACCGGACGGGTGGGGGACCCAGTACTTC
many	TRBV11-1	.	TRBJ2-3	CASSFIITDTQYF	TGTGCCAGCAGCTTTATTATTACAGATACGCAGTATTTT
many	TRBV20-1	.	TRBJ2-1	CSAPGEVNDEQFF	TGCAGTGCTCCAGGGGAGGTTAACGATGAGCAGTTCTTC
few	TRBV20-1	.	TRBJ1-4	CSASVAFNEKLFF	TGCAGTGCTAGCGTCGCTTTTAATGAAAAACTGTTTTTT
many	TRBV20-1	TRBD2	TRBJ2-1	CSVPPSGGGGNEQFF	TGCAGTGTTCCCCCTAGCGGGGGGGGGGGCAATGAGCAGTTCTTC
many	TRBV6-2/TRBV6-3	TRBD2	TRBJ2-2	CASSSAGGQNTGELFF	TGTGCCAGCAGTTCGGCGGGGGGACAGAACACCGGGGAGCTGTTTTTT
many	TRBV28	TRBD2	TRBJ2-7	CASSLGLAVTYEQYF	TGTGCCAGCAGCCTAGGGCTAGCGGTAACCTACGAGCAGTACTTC
many	TRBV9	TRBD1	TRBJ2-1	CASSVVEGQGNYNEQFF	TGTGCCAGCAGCGTAGTGGAGGGACAGGGGAACTACAATGAGCAGTTCTTC
many	TRBV18	TRBD1	TRBJ2-7	CASSPDRARAYEQYF	TGTGCCAGCTCACCAGACAGGGCTCGAGCCTACGAGCAGTACTTC
many	TRBV5-5	.	TRBJ1-2	CASSPDGYYGYTF	TGTGCCAGCAGCCCGGACGGATACTATGGCTACACCTTC
many	TRBV10-3	.	TRBJ2-2	CAIKPTDDQLGAGELFF	TGTGCCATCAAGCCCACCGACGACCAATTAGGTGCCGGGGAGCTGTTTTTT
.	TRBV7-2	.	TRBJ1-1	CASSLAPSGEAFF	TGTGCCAGCAGCTTAGCCCCATCGGGGGAAGCTTTCTTT
many	TRBV20-1	.	TRBJ1-5	CSAREGRDQPQHF	TGCAGTGCGCGGGAAGGGCGAGATCAGCCCCAGCATTTT
few	TRBV5-1	TRBD2	TRBJ2-7	CASSGGTTVTMGEQYF	TGCGCCAGCAGCGGGGGGACTACCGTAACTATGGGCGAGCAGTACTTC
few	TRBV29-1	TRBD1	TRBJ1-2	CSVRFRGTGAQYGYTF	TGCAGCGTCCGCTTCCGGGGGACAGGGGCCCAATATGGCTACACCTTC
many	TRBV11-3	.	TRBJ2-1	CASSQTGHEQFF	TGTGCCAGCAGCCAGACCGGGCATGAGCAGTTCTTC
few	TRBV29-1	TRBD1	TRBJ1-2	CSVEDRGNYGYTF	TGCAGCGTTGAGGACAGGGGAAACTATGGCTACACCTTC
many	TRBV6-5	.	TRBJ2-5	CASSPGDSKETQYF	TGTGCCAGCAGCCCGGGGGACAGCAAGGAGACCCAGTACTTC
many	TRBV7-2	TRBD2	TRBJ2-3	CASSSPMRRASGGTDTQYF	TGTGCCAGCAGCTCCCCCATGCGTAGGGCTAGCGGGGGGACAGATACGCAGTATTTT
many	TRBV20-1	.	TRBJ2-1	CSAGIMLDEQFF	TGCAGTGCTGGAATAATGCTCGATGAGCAGTTCTTC
many	TRBV28	.	TRBJ1-5	CASSFEEGNSPNQPQHF	TGTGCCAGCAGTTTCGAGGAAGGGAACAGTCCCAATCAGCCCCAGCATTTT
many	TRBV20-1	TRBD1	TRBJ1-2	CSARGTGGDYGYTF	TGCAGTGCTAGGGGGACAGGGGGTGACTATGGCTACACCTTC
.	TRBV5-1	.	TRBJ2-3	CASSFQGSADTQYF	TGCGCCAGCAGCTTCCAGGGGTCCGCAGATACGCAGTATTTT
.	TRBV28	.	TRBJ1-1	CASSPLRTGLVLGAFF	TGTGCCAGCAGCCCCCTCCGAACAGGGTTAGTTCTAGGAGCTTTCTTT
many	TRBV5-1	.	TRBJ2-6	CASRHRDASSGANVLTF	TGCGCCAGCCGCCACAGGGATGCTTCTTCTGGGGCCAACGTCCTGACTTTC
many	TRBV7-9	TRBD1	TRBJ1-4	CASSLDRTGRANEKLFF	TGTGCCAGCAGCTTAGATCGGACAGGGAGGGCTAATGAAAAACTGTTTTTT
many	TRBV20-1	TRBD1	TRBJ1-6	CSATRDRVWSGFIPLHF	TGCAGTGCTACCAGGGACAGGGTCTGGTCCGGCTTTATACCCCTCCACTTT